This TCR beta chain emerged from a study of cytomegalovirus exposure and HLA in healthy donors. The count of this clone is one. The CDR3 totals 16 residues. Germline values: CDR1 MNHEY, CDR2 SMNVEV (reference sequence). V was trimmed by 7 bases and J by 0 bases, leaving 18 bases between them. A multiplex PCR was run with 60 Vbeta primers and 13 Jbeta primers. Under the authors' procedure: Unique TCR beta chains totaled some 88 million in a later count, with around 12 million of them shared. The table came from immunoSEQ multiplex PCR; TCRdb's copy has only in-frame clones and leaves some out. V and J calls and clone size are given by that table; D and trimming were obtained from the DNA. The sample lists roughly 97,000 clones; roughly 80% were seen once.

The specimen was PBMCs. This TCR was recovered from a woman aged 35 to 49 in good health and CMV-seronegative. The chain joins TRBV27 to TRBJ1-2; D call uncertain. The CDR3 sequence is CASKPETPRANYGYTF. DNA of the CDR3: TGTGCCAGCAAACCCGAGACACCGCGTGCTAACTATGGCTACACCTTC.